This T cell receptor (beta chain) was sequenced for a study of shared clonotypes between healthy human individuals. With V trimmed by 8 bases and J by 2 bases, 3 bases remained unmatched. The length of the CDR3 is 12 residues. CDR1 is SNHLY and CDR2 is FYNNEI in the germline V gene. This clone was recorded once. Its antigen remains unidentified. The test was conducted at deep level. Genomic DNA (from each subset) was split evenly across several immunoSEQ plates. TCRdb keeps only in-frame clones here, not all; method: immunoSEQ multiplex PCR. The profile shows 750,000 to 1,000,000 clones, 80% to 95% of them singletons. Study-wide findings and caveats: For naive CD4 cells, approximately 4.8% of clonotypes were shared across a handful of donors. Relative to clonotypes present in all four donors, those not shared had lower generation probabilities.

Terminally differentiated effector memory CD45RA+ cells were excluded from the naive CD8 cells, which were CD45RO-negative and positively selected for CCR7. This chain uses TRBV2 with TRBJ2-7; TRBD1 agrees at 7 bases. This sequence originates from a man under 40 in good health. The sequencing sample was made of naive CD8+ T cells sorted from blood. The CDR3 loop is CASGTVTYEQYF. The CDR3 nucleotides read TGTGCCAGCGGGACAGTCACCTACGAGCAGTACTTC.